This passage covers 23 T cell receptor beta chains from one sample sequenced in a study of identical twins. TCRdb fed the 5' RACE reads into MiXCR, producing one record per CDR3 protein. In the table there are about 530,000 distinct CDR3 sequences, approximately 14% of which are singletons. These data also formed part of another study, on yellow fever vaccine responses in identical twins.

Sample: CD4+ T cells sorted from blood. These receptors were obtained from a woman under 30 in good health.

The chain uses TRBV15 and TRBJ2-1, with TRBD1 matching 7 bases. Germline V gene data show CDR1 as LNHNV and CDR2 as YYDKDF (reference sequence). V was pared by 3 bases and J by 6 bases, with 14 bases of the junction left unmatched. The CDR3 sequence is 17 residues long. CDR3 protein: CATSSRTTGKGSNEQFF. The CDR3 DNA follows: TGTGCCACCAGCAGCCGTACGACAGGGAAAGGCTCCAATGAGCAGTTCTTC.

At least ten counts were recorded for this clonotype. The rearrangement joins TRBV5-1 to TRBJ1-1; possibly TRBD1 for D (6 bases). Trimming shortened V by 3 bases and J by 5 bases, and 14 bases separated the two germline ends. The CDR3 runs 14 residues. Germline CDR1 and CDR2: SGHRS and YFSETQ. CDR3 residues: CASSSETGNTEAFF. The DNA of the CDR3 is TGCGCCAGCAGCTCGGAAACAGGGAATACTGAAGCTTTCTTT.

The rearrangement joins TRBV28 to TRBJ2-7; the D is unclear. Trimming took 3 bases from V and 3 from J, leaving 9 bases between them. In germline, CDR1 is MDHEN, CDR2 SYDVKM. The CDR3 has 13 amino acids. The CDR3 sequence is CASSFRVGYEQYF. In DNA form, the CDR3 reads TGTGCCAGCAGTTTTCGGGTGGGCTACGAGCAGTACTTC.

This clonotype has ten or more counts. The rearrangement joins TRBV12-3 or TRBV12-4 to TRBJ2-5, with D perhaps TRBD2 (6 bases). CDR3 length: 13 residues. The V and J ends lost 5 bases and 4 bases respectively, with 11 bases between them. The CDR3 DNA is TGTGCCAGCAGTCCTCAGGGAGGAGAGACCCAGTACTTC. Its protein is CASSPQGGETQYF.

The CDR3 DNA sequence: TGCGCCAGCAGCGAGGCGGTTGGGACATCTGGGGCCAACGTCCTGACTTTC. Protein product: CASSEAVGTSGANVLTF. The chain has TRBV5-1 and TRBJ2-6, with a tentative D call TRBD1 (6 bases). From germline, CDR1 is SGHRS and CDR2 YFSETQ. Trimming took off 4 bases at V and 1 base at J, with 15 bases between the two ends. The CDR3 contains 17 residues.

This chain connects TRBV24-1 to TRBJ1-1; TRBD1 matches 8 bases. CDR1 and CDR2 (germline): KGHDR, SFDVKD. The CDR3 has 16 amino acids. The ends lost 2 bases at V and 3 bases at J; junction bases unmatched: 7. CDR3 in DNA: TGTGCCACCAGTGATTCCGGACAGGGACGGGACACTGAAGCTTTCTTT. This codes for CATSDSGQGRDTEAFF.

Ten or more counts support this clonotype. An end of the junction does not agree with germline; a read error may underlie this. The chain has TRBV5-1 and TRBJ2-1; D call uncertain. CDR3 length equals 11 residues. Germline CDR1 and CDR2: SGHRS and YFSETQ. The CDR3 bases are TGTGCCAGCAGTACCTACAATGAGCAGTTCTTC. Translating it yields CASSTYNEQFF.

This clonotype was observed a few times. The chain has TRBV5-1 and TRBJ2-5, with TRBD2 matching over 9 bases. Germline loops: CDR1 SGHRS, CDR2 YFSETQ. The CDR3 sequence is 17 residues long. J was trimmed by 0 bases and V by 0 bases; bases with no gene match: 6. CDR3 in amino acids: CASSLAILAGNQETQYF. CDR3 nucleotide sequence: TGCGCCAGCAGCTTGGCCATTCTAGCGGGGAACCAAGAGACCCAGTACTTC.

This clonotype was counted a few times. V and J are TRBV25-1 and TRBJ2-3; a possible D gene is TRBD2 (6 bases). Germline CDR1 and CDR2: MGHDK and SYGVNS. Trimming removed 5 bases at V and 3 bases at J, with 18 bases between. This CDR3 is built from 16 residues. The CDR3 region is CASSKPLGGRTDTQYF. For the CDR3, the DNA is TGTGCCAGCAGTAAGCCTTTGGGGGGTAGAACAGATACGCAGTATTTT.

This clonotype has a handful of counts. The genes are TRBV20-1 and TRBJ2-1; 8 bases align to TRBD2. CDR3 size: 14 residues. V lost 0 bases and J lost 9; bases outside the gene matches: 7. Germline loops: CDR1 DFQATT, CDR2 SNEGSKA (reference sequence). CDR3 nucleotides: TGCAGTGCTAGAGATCCGGGGGGGCGCTTTGAGCAGTTCTTC. Protein product: CSARDPGGRFEQFF.

J is TRBJ1-1 and V is TRBV7-2, with D perhaps matching TRBD1 (6 bases). Deletions cut 1 base from V and 6 bases from J, with 15 bases between. The CDR3 is 15 residues long. CDR1 SGHTA and CDR2 FQGNSA come from the germline V gene. In DNA form, the CDR3 reads TGTGCCAGCAGCTTAGAAGGGGGGATGATGCCTGAAGCTTTCTTT. Translation: CASSLEGGMMPEAFF.

This clonotype was counted ten times or more. The V call is TRBV12-3 or TRBV12-4, the J call TRBJ2-2, with TRBD1 identical over 8 bases. V lost 5 bases to trimming and J lost 1 base; unmatched junction nucleotides: 3. This CDR3 is 15 amino acids long. Written as DNA, the CDR3 is TGTGCCAGCAGTCCAGGGGGCTTGAACACCGGGGAGCTGTTTTTT. It yields the protein CASSPGGLNTGELFF.

This clonotype occurred a few times. The genes are TRBV20-1 and TRBJ2-1; possibly TRBD1 for D (5 bases). CDR1 DFQATT and CDR2 SNEGSKA come from the germline V gene (reference sequence). The CDR3 loop spans 12 amino acids. The V and J ends lost 3 bases and 5 bases respectively, with 8 bases between them. CDR3 sequence reads: CSARSTDNEQFF. In DNA form, the CDR3 reads TGCAGTGCTAGGTCGACAGACAATGAGCAGTTCTTC.

The V gene is TRBV20-1, the J gene TRBJ1-6; 7 bases map to TRBD1. CDR1 and CDR2 from the germline V gene are DFQATT and SNEGSKA (reference sequence). Trimming cost V 3 bases and J 10 bases; bases outside gene matches: 15. There are 16 residues in the CDR3. CDR3 DNA: TGCAGTGCTAGCACCATGACAGGGAATTTAAACTCACCCCTCCACTTT. Translation: CSASTMTGNLNSPLHF.

This sequence joins TRBV10-3 and TRBJ2-7; 7 bases are shared with TRBD2. CDR3 length: 16 residues. Germline CDR1 is ENHRY and CDR2 is SYGVKD. V was pared by 5 bases and J by 3 bases, with 13 bases of the junction left unmatched. CDR3 DNA sequence: TGTGCCATCAGTTTGAGCGGGATGGCCCTCGGCTACGAGCAGTACTTC. This translates into CAISLSGMALGYEQYF.

This clonotype was recorded many times. This rearrangement joins TRBV3-1 to TRBJ1-2; 7 nucleotides agree with TRBD1. The CDR3 loop spans 13 amino acids. The J segment lost 6 bases and the V segment lost 7 bases, leaving 8 bases of the junction unmatched. Germline V gene lookup returns CDR1 LGHDT and CDR2 YNNKEL (reference sequence). The CDR3 nucleotides are TGTGCCAGCACATCAGGGGGGCGGAATGGCTACACCTTC. Protein sequence: CASTSGGRNGYTF.

This clonotype was recorded a few times. The gene calls are TRBV12-3 or TRBV12-4 and TRBJ2-1; D is unclear. Trimming took off 3 bases at V and 10 bases at J, with 10 bases between the two ends. The CDR3 has 12 amino acids. The CDR3 reads CASSFFVGEQFF. CDR3 DNA: TGTGCCAGCAGTTTTTTTGTCGGGGAGCAGTTCTTC.

This clonotype was counted a few times. This rearrangement joins TRBV10-3 to TRBJ2-1; 7 bases line up with TRBD1. Germline assignment: CDR1 ENHRY and CDR2 SYGVKD. With V trimmed by 0 bases and J by 8 bases, 1 base remained unmatched. CDR3 length: 13 residues. CDR3 sequence reads: CAISESGQDEQFF. CDR3 bases: TGTGCCATCAGTGAGTCAGGACAGGATGAGCAGTTCTTC.

In this sample, this clonotype turned up a few times. V and J are TRBV2 and TRBJ2-3; D is ambiguous. This CDR3 is 14 amino acids long. Germline CDR1 reads SNHLY; CDR2 reads FYNNEI. V shed 3 bases and J shed 6 bases, with 13 bases lying between them. In DNA, the CDR3 is TGTGCCAGCAGTGATTTGGCCCGCAGGGATACGCAGTATTTT. Translated, it gives CASSDLARRDTQYF.

This clonotype has just a few counts. The CDR3 DNA follows: TGTGCCAGCAGCTTAGTACCAGGGAATTATGAGCAGTTCTTC. Translating gives CASSLVPGNYEQFF. This sequence joins TRBV7-6 and TRBJ2-1, with D maybe TRBD1 (5 bases). CDR3 length: 14 residues. The V end was cut by 1 base, the J end by 8 bases, with 12 bases between. Germline V CDR1 and CDR2: SGHVS, FNYEAQ.

At least ten counts were recorded for this clonotype. The V call is TRBV12-3 or TRBV12-4, the J call TRBJ2-3; D call uncertain. There are 12 residues in the CDR3. Between the trimmed V and J ends, which lost 8 bases and 4 bases, there was a span of 10 bases. CDR3 bases: TGTGCCAGCGGCAGGTGGTCAGATACGCAGTATTTT. Translated: CASGRWSDTQYF.

The J gene is TRBJ2-5, the V gene TRBV4-1; the D gene could be TRBD1 or TRBD2 (5 bases each). Germline CDR1 is MGHRA and CDR2 is YSYEKL. The CDR3 is 17 residues long. The germline V and J ends were trimmed by 3 bases and 1 base, with 18 bases remaining between them. CDR3 residues: CASSHARGGSFQETQYF. In DNA form, the CDR3 reads TGCGCCAGCAGCCATGCCCGGGGCGGCAGTTTCCAAGAGACCCAGTACTTC.

In its sample, this clonotype was seen a few times. V gene TRBV7-9 combines with J gene TRBJ1-4; D is unclear. The CDR3 runs to 15 residues. Germline loops: CDR1 SEHNR, CDR2 FQNEAQ (reference sequence). V was trimmed by 1 base and J by 0 bases, leaving 6 bases between them. CDR3 DNA sequence: TGTGCCAGCAGCTTAGTGTTTGCAACTAATGAAAAACTGTTTTTT. Translated, it gives CASSLVFATNEKLFF. Full variable domain (rest looked up from reference TRBV7-9 and TRBJ1-4): DTGVSQNPRHKITKRGQNVTFRCDPISEHNRLYWYRQTLGQGPEFLTYFQNEAQLEKSRLLSDRFSAERPKGSFSTLEIQRTEQGDSAMYLCASSLVFATNEKLFFGSGTQLSVL.